This T cell receptor beta chain was found in a study of blood T cell repertoires in COVID-19. Study background: From the United States, Italy and Spain came samples of acute and convalescent COVID-19. T cells, B-cell-depleted T cells, or PBMCs supplied cDNA or gDNA.

In the source study's methods: Counts of nucleated cells, estimated from reference gene primer amplification, were obtained. Assay: immunoSEQ multiplex PCR; the TCRdb copy retains only in-frame clones and omits some. That table gives V, J and clone size, and the DNA gave D and trimming. Among roughly 350,000 clones listed, approximately 87% were seen once. Enrolled during active infection, Seattle patients were then followed longitudinally. The sample holds one count of this clone. The TCR was taken from a woman aged 30 to 39 with COVID-19, enrolled during active disease. Material for sequencing was peripheral blood.

For the CDR3, the DNA is TGTGCCAGCAGCGGACTACCAACCACAGATACGCAGTATTTT. The encoded protein is CASSGLPTTDTQYF. The chain uses TRBV6-5 and TRBJ2-3, with D maybe TRBD2 (6 bases). The germline V gene encodes CDR1 MNHEY and CDR2 SVGAGI. V was cut by 6 bases and J by 2 bases, with 12 bases left in between. The CDR3 length is 14 residues.